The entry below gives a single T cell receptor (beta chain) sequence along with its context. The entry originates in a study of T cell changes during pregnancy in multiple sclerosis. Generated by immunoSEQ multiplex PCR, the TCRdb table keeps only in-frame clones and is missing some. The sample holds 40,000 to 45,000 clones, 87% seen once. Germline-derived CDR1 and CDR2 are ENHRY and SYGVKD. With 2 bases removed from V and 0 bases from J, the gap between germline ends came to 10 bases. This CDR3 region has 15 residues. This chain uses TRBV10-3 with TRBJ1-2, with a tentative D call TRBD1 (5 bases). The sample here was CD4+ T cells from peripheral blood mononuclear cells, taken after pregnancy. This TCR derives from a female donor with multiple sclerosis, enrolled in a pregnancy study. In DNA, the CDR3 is TGTGCCATCAGTGAGGTCCGGGGGACTAACTATGGCTACACCTTC. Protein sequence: CAISEVRGTNYGYTF.